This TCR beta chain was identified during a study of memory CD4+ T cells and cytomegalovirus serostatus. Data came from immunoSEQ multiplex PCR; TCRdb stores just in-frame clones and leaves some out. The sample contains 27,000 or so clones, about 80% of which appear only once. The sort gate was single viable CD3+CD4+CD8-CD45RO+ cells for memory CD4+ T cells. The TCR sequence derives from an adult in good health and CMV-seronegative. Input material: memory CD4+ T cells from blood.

CDR3: CASSFPSGLSTDTQYF. The CDR3 nucleotides read TGTGCCAGCAGCTTCCCTAGCGGCCTAAGCACAGATACGCAGTATTTT. The J gene is TRBJ2-3, the V gene TRBV7-8, with TRBD2 matching over 7 bases. Germline V CDR1 and CDR2: SGHVS, FQNEAQ. Trimming cost V 3 bases and J 0 bases; bases outside gene matches: 6. This CDR3 is built from 16 residues.